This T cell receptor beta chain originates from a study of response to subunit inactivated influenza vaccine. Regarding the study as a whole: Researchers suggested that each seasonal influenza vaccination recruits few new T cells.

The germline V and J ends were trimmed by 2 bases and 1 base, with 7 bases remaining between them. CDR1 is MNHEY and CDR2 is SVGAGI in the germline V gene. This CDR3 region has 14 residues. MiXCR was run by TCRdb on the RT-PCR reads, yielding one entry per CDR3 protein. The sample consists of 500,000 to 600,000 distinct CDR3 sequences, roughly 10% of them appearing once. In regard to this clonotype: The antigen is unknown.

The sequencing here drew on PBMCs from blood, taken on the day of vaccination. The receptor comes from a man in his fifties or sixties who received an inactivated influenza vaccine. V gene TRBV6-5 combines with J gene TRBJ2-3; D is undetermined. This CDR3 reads CASSYAWGTDTQYF. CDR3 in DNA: TGTGCCAGCAGTTACGCATGGGGCACAGATACGCAGTATTTT.